Listed below are T cell receptor beta chains from one sample, sequenced in a study of T cells in tuberculosis. TCRdb's copy holds only in-frame clones and misses some; the assay was immunoSEQ multiplex PCR. The repertoire consists of some 49,000 clones, with over 90% occurring once and the leading ten covering 1.4% to 1.5%. Sequenced material: PBMCs, taken at tuberculosis diagnosis. All receptors come from an adult with tuberculosis. Both conserved end residues are part of each CDR3. The order of the fields is clone size, J gene, V gene, D gene, CDR3 protein, CDR3 DNA. D genes are given only for firm matches. Size is stated for part of the rows, as once, few or many counts, or as a class when the clone is expanded.

size: NA
J: TRBJ2-1
V: TRBV4-1
D: TRBD1
CDR3: CASSAWTGGTMLEQFF
DNA: TGCGCCAGCAGCGCTTGGACAGGGGGGACAATGCTTGAGCAGTTCTTC

size: NA
J: TRBJ2-3
V: TRBV28
D: NA
CDR3: CASTTGGQRTDTQYF
DNA: TGTGCCTCCACAACCGGCGGGCAACGCACAGATACGCAGTATTTT

size: NA
J: TRBJ1-1
V: TRBV7-9
D: TRBD1
CDR3: CASRPGTGETTEAFF
DNA: TGTGCCAGCAGGCCCGGGACAGGGGAGACCACTGAAGCTTTCTTT

size: few
J: TRBJ1-2
V: TRBV30
D: TRBD1
CDR3: CAWRVRDREFNGYTF
DNA: TGTGCCTGGCGAGTCCGGGACAGGGAATTTAATGGCTACACCTTC

size: NA
J: TRBJ2-7
V: TRBV7-2
D: TRBD2
CDR3: CASSFLREYEQYF
DNA: TGTGCCAGCAGCTTCCTGCGGGAGTACGAGCAGTACTTC

size: NA
J: TRBJ2-7
V: TRBV27
D: NA
CDR3: CASSSLRDTTYEQYF
DNA: TGTGCCAGCAGTTCCCTACGGGACACTACCTACGAGCAGTACTTC

size: NA
J: TRBJ2-1
V: TRBV7-7
D: TRBD2
CDR3: CASSLSLAAYNEQFF
DNA: TGTGCTAGCAGCTTATCCCTAGCGGCTTACAATGAGCAGTTCTTC

size: NA
J: TRBJ2-1
V: TRBV19
D: TRBD2
CDR3: CASSIDPPSGRANEQFF
DNA: TGTGCCAGTAGTATAGACCCCCCTAGCGGGAGGGCCAATGAGCAGTTCTTC

size: NA
J: TRBJ1-1
V: TRBV19
D: TRBD1
CDR3: CASTYDRANTEAFF
DNA: TGTGCCAGTACTTATGACAGGGCCAACACTGAAGCTTTCTTT

size: once
J: TRBJ1-3
V: TRBV14
D: NA
CDR3: CASSQGVISGNTIYF
DNA: TGTGCCAGCAGCCAAGGTGTCATCTCTGGAAACACCATATATTTT

size: NA
J: TRBJ1-3
V: TRBV27
D: NA
CDR3: CASSLSGAPPGNTIYF
DNA: TGTGCCAGCAGTTTATCAGGGGCCCCACCTGGAAACACCATATATTTT

size: NA
J: TRBJ2-7
V: TRBV2
D: NA
CDR3: CASIRGTDHYEQYF
DNA: TGTGCCAGCATCCGGGGGACAGATCATTACGAGCAGTACTTC

size: NA
J: TRBJ2-5
V: TRBV9
D: NA
CDR3: CASSSTGMGETQYF
DNA: TGTGCCAGCAGTTCAACAGGGATGGGAGAGACCCAGTACTTC

size: NA
J: TRBJ1-4
V: TRBV28
D: NA
CDR3: CASSPPGGWSEKLFF
DNA: TGTGCCAGCAGTCCTCCGGGGGGTTGGAGTGAAAAACTGTTTTTT

size: NA
J: TRBJ1-1
V: TRBV30
D: NA
CDR3: CAWSRTETAFF
DNA: TGTGCCTGGAGTAGGACAGAGACAGCTTTCTTT

size: NA
J: TRBJ2-5
V: TRBV7-2
D: NA
CDR3: CASSLELARGETQYF
DNA: TGTGCCAGCAGCTTAGAGTTGGCTAGAGGGGAGACCCAGTACTTC

size: NA
J: TRBJ1-1
V: TRBV7-9
D: NA
CDR3: CASSYSNTEAFF
DNA: TGTGCCAGCAGCTACTCGAACACTGAAGCTTTCTTT

size: NA
J: TRBJ2-6
V: TRBV27
D: TRBD1
CDR3: CASSSFRQGQTGANVLTF
DNA: TGTGCCAGCAGTTCATTTAGGCAGGGACAGACTGGGGCCAACGTCCTGACTTTC

size: NA
J: TRBJ1-6
V: TRBV18
D: NA
CDR3: CASSPLVEAPGNNSPLHF
DNA: TGTGCCAGCTCACCCCTTGTGGAGGCCCCTGGTAATAATTCACCCCTCCACTTT

size: few
J: TRBJ1-3
V: TRBV4-3
D: NA
CDR3: CASSSVSGYGNTIYF
DNA: TGCGCCAGCAGCAGCGTGTCGGGGTACGGAAACACCATATATTTT

size: NA
J: TRBJ2-7
V: TRBV5-1
D: NA
CDR3: CASSANSYEQYF
DNA: TGCGCCAGCAGCGCGAACTCCTACGAGCAGTACTTC

size: NA
J: TRBJ2-7
V: TRBV30
D: TRBD2
CDR3: CAWSPSGRREQYF
DNA: TGTGCCTGGAGTCCAAGCGGGAGAAGGGAGCAGTACTTC

size: NA
J: TRBJ2-2
V: TRBV2
D: TRBD2
CDR3: CASSDLTSGILNTGELFF
DNA: TGTGCCAGCAGTGATTTAACTAGCGGGATTCTGAACACCGGGGAGCTGTTTTTT

size: NA
J: TRBJ2-1
V: TRBV5-4
D: NA
CDR3: CASSFPYDNEQFF
DNA: TGTGCCAGCAGCTTCCCCTATGACAATGAGCAGTTCTTC

size: NA
J: TRBJ1-1
V: TRBV30
D: NA
CDR3: CAWSIPPQEAFF
DNA: TGTGCCTGGAGCATCCCTCCTCAGGAAGCTTTCTTT

size: NA
J: TRBJ1-5
V: TRBV5-1
D: NA
CDR3: CASSLAGGPQPQHF
DNA: TGCGCCAGCAGCTTGGCGGGGGGCCCTCAGCCCCAGCATTTT

size: NA
J: TRBJ1-2
V: TRBV29-1
D: TRBD1
CDR3: CSAAPGQTNYGYTF
DNA: TGCAGCGCCGCCCCGGGACAGACAAACTATGGCTACACCTTC

size: NA
J: TRBJ1-5
V: TRBV19
D: NA
CDR3: CASSIRTRGGNQPQHF
DNA: TGTGCCAGTAGTATTAGGACCAGGGGAGGCAATCAGCCCCAGCATTTT

size: NA
J: TRBJ1-3
V: TRBV9
D: NA
CDR3: CASSSGGNSGNTIYF
DNA: TGTGCCAGCAGCTCCGGGGGAAACTCTGGAAACACCATATATTTT

size: NA
J: TRBJ1-1
V: TRBV6-5
D: NA
CDR3: CASRTFSEGVTEAFF
DNA: TGTGCCAGCCGAACGTTCTCCGAGGGGGTTACTGAAGCTTTCTTT

size: NA
J: TRBJ1-1
V: TRBV11-2
D: NA
CDR3: CASSLGLVGGAFF
DNA: TGTGCCAGCAGCTTAGGCCTGGTCGGAGGAGCTTTCTTT

size: NA
J: TRBJ2-5
V: TRBV14
D: TRBD2
CDR3: CASSQGAGAIQETQYF
DNA: TGTGCCAGCAGCCAGGGTGCGGGAGCCATCCAAGAGACCCAGTACTTC

size: NA
J: TRBJ2-2
V: TRBV6-6
D: NA
CDR3: CASNPTGTNTGELFF
DNA: TGTGCCAGCAATCCCACAGGGACGAACACCGGGGAGCTGTTTTTT

size: NA
J: TRBJ2-6
V: TRBV5-1
D: NA
CDR3: CASSPRTSGANVLTF
DNA: TGCGCCAGCAGCCCACGGACATCTGGGGCCAACGTCCTGACTTTC

size: NA
J: TRBJ1-2
V: TRBV29-1
D: NA
CDR3: CSVYLRNYGYTF
DNA: TGCAGCGTTTATCTTCGGAACTATGGCTACACCTTC

size: NA
J: TRBJ1-2
V: TRBV13
D: NA
CDR3: CASSREKEGAYYGYTF
DNA: TGTGCCAGCAGCCGGGAGAAGGAAGGGGCCTACTATGGCTACACCTTC

size: NA
J: TRBJ2-5
V: TRBV18
D: TRBD2
CDR3: CASSSLAGVRQETQYF
DNA: TGTGCCAGCTCATCCCTAGCGGGAGTGAGGCAAGAGACCCAGTACTTC

size: NA
J: TRBJ2-3
V: TRBV6-6
D: TRBD1
CDR3: CASSFRQGIGTDTQYF
DNA: TGTGCCAGCAGTTTCCGACAGGGGATAGGCACAGATACGCAGTATTTT

size: NA
J: TRBJ2-1
V: TRBV5-1
D: TRBD2
CDR3: CASSKGGSYNEQFF
DNA: TGCGCCAGCAGCAAGGGCGGGAGTTACAATGAGCAGTTCTTC